What follows are 9 T cell receptor beta chains derived from one specimen sequenced in a study of T cell changes during pregnancy in multiple sclerosis (dated by TCRdb to the late 2010s). Libraries were constructed by the immunoSEQ multiplex PCR assay. TCRdb re-hosts the immuneACCESS table, in-frame sequences only. Its copies lack some clones; in the studies checked, an unresolved V gene accounts for under half of them, and the cause for the rest is not known. The sample table records around 33,000 clones; around nine tenths of these occur just once. More than 4.5% of the sample rests with the top ten. The sequences come from peripheral blood, collected in the third trimester of pregnancy. All receptors come from a female donor in good health, enrolled as a control in a pregnancy study.

The V gene is TRBV2, the J gene TRBJ2-1, with 10 bases lining up with TRBD2. Germline CDR1 reads SNHLY; CDR2 reads FYNNEI. V lost 7 bases to trimming and J lost 10 bases; unmatched junction nucleotides: 10. The CDR3 runs to 14 residues. The CDR3 region is CASTRSGRLEEQFF. The CDR3 DNA sequence: TGTGCCAGCACCCGTAGCGGGAGGCTGGAGGAGCAGTTCTTC.

The rearrangement uses TRBV10-1 and TRBJ2-1; D might be TRBD2 (5 bases). Trimming took off 4 bases at V and 1 base at J, with 11 bases between the two ends. Germline CDR1 reads WNHNN; CDR2 reads SYGVQD (reference sequence). The CDR3 extends over 15 amino acids. The CDR3 spells CASSGGGSSYNEQFF. In DNA form, the CDR3 reads TGCGCCAGCAGTGGCGGTGGGAGTTCCTACAATGAGCAGTTCTTC.

The chain links TRBV6-5 to TRBJ1-1; D remains unclear. This CDR3 comprises 13 residues. Germline CDR1 and CDR2: MNHEY and SVGAGI. With 5 bases removed from V and 1 base from J, the gap between germline ends came to 8 bases. CDR3 in amino acids: CASSTSPNTEAFF. CDR3 coding DNA: TGTGCCAGCAGTACCAGTCCGAACACTGAAGCTTTCTTT.

This sequence joins TRBV6-1 and TRBJ2-3; 7 bases match TRBD2. CDR3 size: 18 residues. The germline V gene encodes CDR1 MNHNS and CDR2 SASEGT. The V and J ends lost 0 bases and 3 bases, in that order; junction bases with no gene match: 12. The CDR3 coding sequence is TGTGCCAGCAGTGAAGCGAAAACTCGACTAGCTCGTACAGATACGCAGTATTTT. Its protein product is CASSEAKTRLARTDTQYF.

This clone was detected once. V is TRBV28 and J is TRBJ1-1, with D possibly matching TRBD1 (6 bases). The V end lost 1 base, the J end lost 10 bases, and 22 bases lay between the germline ends. The CDR3 covers 16 residues. The germline gives CDR1 MDHEN, CDR2 SYDVKM. DNA of the CDR3: TGTGCCAGCAGTTTATATTCCCGAGGGGGGGAACTGAGAGCTTTCTTT. Translation gives CASSLYSRGGELRAFF.

This chain links TRBV27 with TRBJ2-4; 7 bases fit TRBD1. The V and J ends lost 3 bases and 7 bases, in that order; junction bases with no gene match: 6. CDR1 is MNHEY and CDR2 is SMNVEV in the germline V gene (reference sequence). The CDR3 consists of 14 residues. The CDR3 protein is CASSLMTGQNIQYF. For the CDR3, the DNA is TGTGCCAGCAGTTTGATGACAGGGCAGAACATTCAGTACTTC.

The chain links TRBV5-1 to TRBJ2-6, with 7 positions matching TRBD1. The CDR3 runs 15 residues. J was trimmed by 2 bases and V by 3 bases; bases with no gene match: 2. Germline lookup yields CDR1 SGHRS and CDR2 YFSETQ. CDR3 coding DNA: TGCGCCAGCAGCTCGACAGGGACTGGGGCCAACGTCCTGACTTTC. Translated: CASSSTGTGANVLTF.

This rearrangement joins TRBV6-6 to TRBJ2-1; tentative D call: TRBD1 (5 bases). The CDR3 spans 13 residues. Trimming took 7 bases from V and 6 from J, leaving 13 bases between them. The germline V gene has CDR1 MNHNY and CDR2 SVGAGI (reference sequence). CDR3 bases: TGTGCCAGCACGCACAGGACGGGCAATGAGCAGTTCTTC. Translated: CASTHRTGNEQFF.

This clone has only one observation. This sequence joins TRBV6-6 and TRBJ1-2, with 7 bases matching TRBD1. The CDR3 consists of 12 residues. Unmatched junction bases numbered 2, after V lost 5 bases and J lost 5 bases. Germline values: CDR1 MNHNY, CDR2 SVGAGI (reference sequence). The CDR3 region has the DNA TGTGCCAGCAGTAGGGACAGTTATGGCTACACCTTC. Translation gives CASSRDSYGYTF.